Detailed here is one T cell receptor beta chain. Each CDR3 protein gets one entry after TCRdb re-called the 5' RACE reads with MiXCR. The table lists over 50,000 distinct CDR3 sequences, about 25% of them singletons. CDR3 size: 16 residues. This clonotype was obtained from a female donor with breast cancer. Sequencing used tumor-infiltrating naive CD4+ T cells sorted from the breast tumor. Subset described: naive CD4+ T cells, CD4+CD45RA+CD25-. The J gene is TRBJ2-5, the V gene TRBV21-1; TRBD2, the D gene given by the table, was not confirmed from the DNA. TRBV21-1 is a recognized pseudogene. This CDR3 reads CASIIGGTTLGETQYF. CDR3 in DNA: TGTGCCAGCATCATTGGAGGGACTACACTAGGGGAGACCCAGTACTTC.